The sequence of this TCR beta chain was determined in a study of T cell responses to AZD1222 COVID-19 vaccine. CDR1 and CDR2 (germline): SGHDN, FVKESK. The length of the CDR3 is 17 residues. Trimming removed 3 bases from V and 2 bases from J; junction bases left unmatched: 7. Measured with immunoSEQ multiplex PCR; TCRdb has only the in-frame clones, and not every one. The sample has fewer than 120,000 clones; roughly 92% are singletons. The genes are TRBV14 and TRBJ2-3; 11 positions agree with TRBD2. The source is an adult in good health. Specimen: peripheral blood, collected on day 0 of AZD1222 vaccination. The CDR3 DNA sequence: TGTGCCAGCAGCCAGCTACTAGCGGGGGACTACACAGATACGCAGTATTTT. As protein: CASSQLLAGDYTDTQYF. The full variable domain, completed using reference TRBV14 and TRBJ2-3, is EAGVTQFPSHSVIEKGQTVTLRCDPISGHDNLYWYRRVMGKEIKFLLHFVKESKQDESGMPNNRFLAERTGGTYSTLKVQPAELEDSGVYFCASSQLLAGDYTDTQYFGPGTRLTVL.